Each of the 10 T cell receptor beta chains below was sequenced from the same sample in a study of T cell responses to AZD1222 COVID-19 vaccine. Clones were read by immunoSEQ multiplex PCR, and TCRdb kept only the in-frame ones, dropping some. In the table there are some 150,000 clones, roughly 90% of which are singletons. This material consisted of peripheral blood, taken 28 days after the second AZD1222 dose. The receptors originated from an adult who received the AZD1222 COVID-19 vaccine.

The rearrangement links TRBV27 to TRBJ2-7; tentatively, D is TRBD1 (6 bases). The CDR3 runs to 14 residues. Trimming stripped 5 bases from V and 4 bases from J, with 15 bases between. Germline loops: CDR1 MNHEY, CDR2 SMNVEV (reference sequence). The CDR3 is CASSPTHQGYEQYF. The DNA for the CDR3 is TGTGCCAGCAGTCCTACGCACCAGGGGTACGAGCAGTACTTC.

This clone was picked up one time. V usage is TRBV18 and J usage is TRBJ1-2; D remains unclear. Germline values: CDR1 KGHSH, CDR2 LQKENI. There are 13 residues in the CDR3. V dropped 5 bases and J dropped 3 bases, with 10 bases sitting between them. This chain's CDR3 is CASSATKDYGYTF. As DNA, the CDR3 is TGTGCCAGCTCAGCAACAAAAGACTATGGCTACACCTTC.

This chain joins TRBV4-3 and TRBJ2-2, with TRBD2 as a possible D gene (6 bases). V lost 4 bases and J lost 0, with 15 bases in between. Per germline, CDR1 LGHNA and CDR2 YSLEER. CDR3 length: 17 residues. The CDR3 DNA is TGCGCCAGCAGCCTCCCCGCGGGACTCACGAACACCGGGGAGCTGTTTTTT. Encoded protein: CASSLPAGLTNTGELFF.

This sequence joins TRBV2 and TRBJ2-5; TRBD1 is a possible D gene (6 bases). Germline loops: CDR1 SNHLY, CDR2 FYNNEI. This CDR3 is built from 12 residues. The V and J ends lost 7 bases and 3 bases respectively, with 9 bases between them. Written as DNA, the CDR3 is TGTGCCAGCAACCGACAGGAAGAGACCCAGTACTTC. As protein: CASNRQEETQYF.

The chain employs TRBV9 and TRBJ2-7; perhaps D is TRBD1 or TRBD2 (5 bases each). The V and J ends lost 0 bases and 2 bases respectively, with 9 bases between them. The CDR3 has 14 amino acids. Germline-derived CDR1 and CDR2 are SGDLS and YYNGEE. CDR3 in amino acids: CASSVGQGAYEQYF. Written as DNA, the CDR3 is TGTGCCAGCAGCGTAGGCCAGGGAGCCTACGAGCAGTACTTC.

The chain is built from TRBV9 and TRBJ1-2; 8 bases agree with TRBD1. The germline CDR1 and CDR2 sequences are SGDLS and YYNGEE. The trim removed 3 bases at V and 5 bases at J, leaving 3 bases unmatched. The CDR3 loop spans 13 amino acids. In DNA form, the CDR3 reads TGTGCCAGCAGCGGACAGGGGTATTATGGCTACACCTTC. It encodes CASSGQGYYGYTF.

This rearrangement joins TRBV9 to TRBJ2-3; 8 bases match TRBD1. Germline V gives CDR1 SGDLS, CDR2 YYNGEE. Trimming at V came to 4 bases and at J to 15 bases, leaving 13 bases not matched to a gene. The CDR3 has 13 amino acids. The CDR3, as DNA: TGTGCCAGCAGCCCCGGACAGGGACATATCTCTTATTTT. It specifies CASSPGQGHISYF.

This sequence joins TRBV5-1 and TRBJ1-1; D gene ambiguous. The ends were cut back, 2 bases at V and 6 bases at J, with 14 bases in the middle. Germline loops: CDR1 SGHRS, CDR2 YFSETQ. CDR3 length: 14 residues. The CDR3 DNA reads TGCGCCAGCAGCTTCCTCGGACCGGAACCTGAAGCTTTCTTT. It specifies CASSFLGPEPEAFF.

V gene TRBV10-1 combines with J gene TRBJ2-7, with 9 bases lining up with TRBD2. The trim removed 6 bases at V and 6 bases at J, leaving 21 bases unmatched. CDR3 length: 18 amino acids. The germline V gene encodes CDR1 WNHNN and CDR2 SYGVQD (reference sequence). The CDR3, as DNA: TGCGCCAGCAGACCCGAGGGACGGAGGTATAGCGGGAGTAGCGAGCAGTACTTC. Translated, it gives CASRPEGRRYSGSSEQYF.

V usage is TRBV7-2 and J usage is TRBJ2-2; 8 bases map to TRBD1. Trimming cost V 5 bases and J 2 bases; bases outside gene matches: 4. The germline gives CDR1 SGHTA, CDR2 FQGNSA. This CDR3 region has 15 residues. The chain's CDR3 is CASSPDRVNTGELFF. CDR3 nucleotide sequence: TGTGCCAGCAGCCCGGACAGGGTAAACACCGGGGAGCTGTTTTTT.